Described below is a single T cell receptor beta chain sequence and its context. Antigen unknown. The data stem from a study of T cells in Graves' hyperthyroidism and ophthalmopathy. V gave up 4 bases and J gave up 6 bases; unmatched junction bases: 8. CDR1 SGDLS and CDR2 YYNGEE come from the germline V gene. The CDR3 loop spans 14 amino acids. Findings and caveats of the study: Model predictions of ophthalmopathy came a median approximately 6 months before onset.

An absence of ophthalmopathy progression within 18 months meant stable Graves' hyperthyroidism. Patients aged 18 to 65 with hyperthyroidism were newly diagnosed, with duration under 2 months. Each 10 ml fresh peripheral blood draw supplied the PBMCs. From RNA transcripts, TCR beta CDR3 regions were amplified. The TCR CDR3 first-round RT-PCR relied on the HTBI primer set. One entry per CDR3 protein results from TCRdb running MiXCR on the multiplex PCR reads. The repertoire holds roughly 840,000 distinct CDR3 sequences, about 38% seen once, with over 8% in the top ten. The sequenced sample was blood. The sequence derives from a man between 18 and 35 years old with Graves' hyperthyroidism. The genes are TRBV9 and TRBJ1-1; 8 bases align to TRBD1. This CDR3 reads CASSRAGGGAEAFF. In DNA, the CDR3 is TGTGCCAGCAGCCGGGCAGGGGGCGGCGCTGAAGCTTTCTTT.